This TCR beta chain stems from a study of blood T cell repertoires in COVID-19. Background on the study: Sites in the United States, Italy and Spain provided acute and convalescent COVID-19 samples. T cells, B-cell-depleted T cells, or PBMCs supplied cDNA or gDNA.

The V and J ends lost 7 bases and 7 bases respectively, with 19 bases between them. Germline CDR1 and CDR2: MDHEN and SYDVKM. The CDR3 runs to 14 residues. Per the original data handling: Nucleated cell counts were estimated from reference gene primer amplification. This table comes from immunoSEQ multiplex PCR, and its TCRdb copy is limited to in-frame clones, with some not included. V, J and clone size derive from that table, while D and trimming were established from the DNA sequence. This sample has 210,000 or so clones, with about 92% found just once. The specimen sequenced was peripheral blood. The source of this sequence is a man aged 30-40 years with acute or convalescent COVID-19. This chain joins TRBV28 and TRBJ2-5, with a possible D match to TRBD1 (8 bases). CDR3 nucleotide sequence: TGTGCCAGCAAATATACAGGGGGAGGGTGGACCCAGTACTTC. It encodes CASKYTGGGWTQYF.